This T cell receptor beta chain is from a study of vaccination and CD4 T cells after COVID-19. Study context: Subjects got two shots of BNT162b2 or mRNA-1273 vaccine. Post-vaccine specimens were obtained a median about 70 days after dose two (range 14 to 241).

The germline gives CDR1 DFQATT, CDR2 SNEGSKA (reference sequence). The ends were cut back, 4 bases at V and 5 bases at J, with 17 bases in the middle. The CDR3 has 14 residues. Sequencing of the DNA from cultured CD4+ T cells was carried out with the Oncomine TCR Beta short-read assay. TCRdb redid the calling of the PCR reads with MiXCR, one entry per CDR3 protein. The sample contains about 14,000 distinct CDR3 sequences, 53% of which appear only once. Study-wide results and limits: A median 86.3% of convalescent patients' SARS-CoV-2-reactive clones emerged only after vaccination.

There are a few counts of this clonotype. Its antigen is not identified. Treatment described: roughly 10-day PBMC culture with coronavirus spike peptide pools or control peptides (ViraFEST assay). The source material was CD4+ T cells from blood, cultured in vitro, sampled before SARS-CoV-2 vaccination. The V call is TRBV20-1, the J call TRBJ1-1; unclear D gene. The receptor comes from a human donor who had recovered from COVID-19. CDR3 sequence reads: CSAIHSKLGTEAFF. Here the CDR3 DNA reads TGCAGTGCTATTCACTCGAAGTTAGGGACTGAAGCTTTCTTT.